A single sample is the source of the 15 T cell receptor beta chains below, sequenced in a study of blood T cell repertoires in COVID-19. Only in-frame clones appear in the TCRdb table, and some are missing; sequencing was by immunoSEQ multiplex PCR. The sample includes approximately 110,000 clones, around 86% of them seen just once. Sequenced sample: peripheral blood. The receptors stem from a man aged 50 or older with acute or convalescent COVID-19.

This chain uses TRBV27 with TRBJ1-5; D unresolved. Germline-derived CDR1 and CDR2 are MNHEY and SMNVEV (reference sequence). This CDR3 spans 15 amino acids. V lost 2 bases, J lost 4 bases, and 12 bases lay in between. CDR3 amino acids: CASSLSEGRNQPQHF. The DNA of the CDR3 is TGTGCCAGCAGTTTAAGCGAGGGTCGGAATCAGCCCCAGCATTTT.

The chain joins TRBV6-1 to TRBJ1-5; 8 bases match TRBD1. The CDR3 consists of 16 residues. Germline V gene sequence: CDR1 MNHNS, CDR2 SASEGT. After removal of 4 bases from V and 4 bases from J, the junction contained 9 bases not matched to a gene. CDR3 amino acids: CASSAIGQGGNQPQHF. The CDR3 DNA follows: TGTGCCAGCAGTGCAATCGGACAGGGTGGGAATCAGCCCCAGCATTTT.

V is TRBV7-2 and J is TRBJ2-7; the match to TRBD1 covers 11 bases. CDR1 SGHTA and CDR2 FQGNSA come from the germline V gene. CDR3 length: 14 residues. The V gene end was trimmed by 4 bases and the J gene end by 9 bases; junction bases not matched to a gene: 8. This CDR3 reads CASSYPGQGVAQYF. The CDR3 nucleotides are TGTGCCAGCAGCTATCCGGGACAGGGGGTCGCGCAGTACTTC. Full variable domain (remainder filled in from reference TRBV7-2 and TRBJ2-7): GAGVSQSPSNKVTEKGKDVELRCDPISGHTALYWYRQSLGQGLEFLIYFQGNSAPDKSGLPSDRFSAERTGGSVSTLTIQRTQQEDSAVYLCASSYPGQGVAQYFGPGTRLTVT.

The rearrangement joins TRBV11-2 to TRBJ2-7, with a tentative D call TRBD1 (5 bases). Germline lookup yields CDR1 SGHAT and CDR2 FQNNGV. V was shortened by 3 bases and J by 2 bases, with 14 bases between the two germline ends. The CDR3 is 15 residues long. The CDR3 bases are TGTGCCAGCAGCTTCCACGACAGAATAACCTACGAGCAGTACTTC. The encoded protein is CASSFHDRITYEQYF.

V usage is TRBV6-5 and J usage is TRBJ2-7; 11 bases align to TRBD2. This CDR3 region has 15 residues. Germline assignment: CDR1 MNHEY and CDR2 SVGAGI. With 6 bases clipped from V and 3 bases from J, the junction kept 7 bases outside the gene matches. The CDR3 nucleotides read TGTGCCAGCAGCCCACTAGCGGGGGCTTTCTACGAGCAGTACTTC. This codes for CASSPLAGAFYEQYF.

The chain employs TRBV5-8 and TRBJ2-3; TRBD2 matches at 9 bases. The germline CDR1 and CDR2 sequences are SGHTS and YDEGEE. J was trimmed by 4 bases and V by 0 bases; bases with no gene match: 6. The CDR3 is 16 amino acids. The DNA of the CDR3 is TGTGCCAGCAGCTTGGGTGAGGGACTAGCTTCAGATACGCAGTATTTT. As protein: CASSLGEGLASDTQYF.

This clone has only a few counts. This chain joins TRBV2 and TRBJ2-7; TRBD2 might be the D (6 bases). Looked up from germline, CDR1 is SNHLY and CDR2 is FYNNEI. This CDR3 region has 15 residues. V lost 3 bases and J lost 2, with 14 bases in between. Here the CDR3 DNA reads TGTGCCAGCAGTGACAGGGAGGTCTATCCCTACGAGCAGTACTTC. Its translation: CASSDREVYPYEQYF.

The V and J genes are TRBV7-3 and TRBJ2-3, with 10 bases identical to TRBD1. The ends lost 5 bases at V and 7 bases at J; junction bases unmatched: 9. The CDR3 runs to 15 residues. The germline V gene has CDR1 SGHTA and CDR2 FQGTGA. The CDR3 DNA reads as TGTGCCAGCAGCCCCGGGACAGGGGCGCGCCATACGCAGTATTTT. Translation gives CASSPGTGARHTQYF.

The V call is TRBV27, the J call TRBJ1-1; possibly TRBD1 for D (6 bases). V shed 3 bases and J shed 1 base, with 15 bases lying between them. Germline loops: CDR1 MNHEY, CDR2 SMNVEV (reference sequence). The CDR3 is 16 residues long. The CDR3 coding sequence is TGTGCCAGCAGTTTGGTCTTCGGGGGGGCGAACACTGAAGCTTTCTTT. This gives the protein CASSLVFGGANTEAFF.

CDR3 loop: CASRALQGVHEQYF. As DNA, the CDR3 is TGTGCCAGCAGAGCGCTACAGGGTGTCCACGAGCAGTACTTC. The genes are TRBV6-4 and TRBJ2-7; possible D gene TRBD1, 6 bases. The V end lost 6 bases, the J end lost 5 bases, and 17 bases lay between the germline ends. The length of the CDR3 is 14 residues. Germline V lookup: CDR1 MRHNA, CDR2 SNTAGT.

This chain's CDR3 is CASSQDWGPYNEQFF. For the CDR3, the DNA is TGTGCCAGCAGCCAGGACTGGGGTCCCTACAATGAGCAGTTCTTC. The chain employs TRBV7-2 and TRBJ2-1, with D perhaps TRBD2 (5 bases). Trimming removed 5 bases at V and 2 bases at J, with 13 bases between. CDR3 length: 15 amino acids. Germline V lookup: CDR1 SGHTA, CDR2 FQGNSA. The whole variable domain, filled in from reference TRBV7-2 and TRBJ2-1, reads GAGVSQSPSNKVTEKGKDVELRCDPISGHTALYWYRQSLGQGLEFLIYFQGNSAPDKSGLPSDRFSAERTGGSVSTLTIQRTQQEDSAVYLCASSQDWGPYNEQFFGPGTRLTVL.

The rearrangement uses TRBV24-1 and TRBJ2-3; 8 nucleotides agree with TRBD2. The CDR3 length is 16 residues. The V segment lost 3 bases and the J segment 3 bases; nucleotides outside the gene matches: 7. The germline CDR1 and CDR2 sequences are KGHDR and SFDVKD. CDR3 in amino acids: CATSDPSGLGTDTQYF. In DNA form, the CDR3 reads TGTGCCACCAGTGATCCTAGCGGGCTTGGGACAGATACGCAGTATTTT.

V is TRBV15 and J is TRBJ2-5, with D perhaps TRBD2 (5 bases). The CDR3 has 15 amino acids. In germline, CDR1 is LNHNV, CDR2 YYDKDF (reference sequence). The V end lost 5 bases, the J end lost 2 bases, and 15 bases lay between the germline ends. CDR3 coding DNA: TGTGCCACCAGCGCCCCCCGGAGGAGGCAAGAGACCCAGTACTTC. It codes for CATSAPRRRQETQYF.

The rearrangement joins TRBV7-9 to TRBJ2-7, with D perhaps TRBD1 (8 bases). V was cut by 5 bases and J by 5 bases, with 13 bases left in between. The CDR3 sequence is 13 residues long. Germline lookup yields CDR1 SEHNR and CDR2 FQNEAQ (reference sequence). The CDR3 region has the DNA TGTGCCAGCAGCCGAACAGGGGGGGACGAGCAGTACTTC. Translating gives CASSRTGGDEQYF.

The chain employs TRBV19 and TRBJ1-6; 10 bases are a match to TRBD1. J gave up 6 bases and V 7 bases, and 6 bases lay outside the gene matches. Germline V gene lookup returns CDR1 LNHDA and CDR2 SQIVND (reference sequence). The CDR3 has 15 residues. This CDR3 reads CASKTWDRGNSPLHF. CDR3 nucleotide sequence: TGTGCCAGTAAGACTTGGGACAGGGGTAATTCACCCCTCCACTTT.